This passage covers 8 T cell receptor beta chains from one sample sequenced in a study of blood T cell repertoires in COVID-19 (dated by TCRdb to 2019 to 2021). Library preparation was by the immunoSEQ multiplex PCR assay. TCRdb holds this immuneACCESS table with in-frame rearrangements only. Some clones are missing; in checked studies, unresolved V genes explain under half, and the rest has no known cause. This sample lists 170,000 or so clones; approximately 80% were detected once. Less than 3.5% of the sample lies in the top ten. Sequenced sample: peripheral blood. The receptors were sampled from a woman in her sixties with acute or convalescent COVID-19.

The chain has TRBV30 and TRBJ1-5, with 8 nucleotides matching TRBD1. Germline CDR1 reads GTSNPN; CDR2 reads SVGIG (reference sequence). The CDR3 sequence is 16 residues long. Trimming removed 2 bases from V and 5 bases from J; junction bases left unmatched: 11. CDR3 coding DNA: TGTGCCTGGAGTCTAACAGGGGGAAGGGCCTATCAGCCCCAGCATTTT. It yields the protein CAWSLTGGRAYQPQHF. Complete variable domain (other parts from reference TRBV30 and TRBJ1-5): SQTIHQWPATLVQPVGSPLSLECTVEGTSNPNLYWYRQAAGRGLQLLFYSVGIGQISSEVPQNLSASRPQDRQFILSSKKLLLSDSGFYLCAWSLTGGRAYQPQHFGDGTRLSIL.

In nucleotides, the CDR3 is TGTGCCACCATCCTCACCAATCCGGGCACTGAAGCTTTCTTT. Translated, it gives CATILTNPGTEAFF. J is TRBJ1-1 and V is TRBV28; D unresolved. CDR3 length: 14 residues. V lost 10 bases, J lost 4 bases, and 19 bases lay in between. CDR1 is MDHEN and CDR2 is SYDVKM in the germline V gene.

The chain recombines TRBV27 with TRBJ2-5; D perhaps matches TRBD1 (5 bases). Trimming removed 3 bases at V and 1 base at J, with 6 bases between. CDR1 and CDR2 from the germline V gene are MNHEY and SMNVEV (reference sequence). The CDR3 contains 13 residues. The DNA of the CDR3 is TGTGCCAGCAGTTTTAGGGGCCAAGAGACCCAGTACTTC. Translating gives CASSFRGQETQYF.

This chain joins TRBV5-1 and TRBJ2-2; 13 nucleotides agree with TRBD2. The V gene's germline CDR1 is SGHRS and CDR2 YFSETQ. This CDR3 spans 16 amino acids. V gave up 4 bases and J gave up 3 bases; unmatched junction bases: 3. The DNA for the CDR3 is TGCGCCAGCAGCCCGGGACTAGCGGGGTACACCGGGGAGCTGTTTTTT. Its translation is CASSPGLAGYTGELFF. Drawing the rest from reference TRBV5-1 and TRBJ2-2, the complete variable domain is KAGVTQTPRYLIKTRGQQVTLSCSPISGHRSVSWYQQTPGQGLQFLFEYFSETQRNKGNFPGRFSGRQFSNSRSEMNVSTLELGDSALYLCASSPGLAGYTGELFFGEGSRLTVL.

This chain links TRBV14 with TRBJ2-3; a weak D match, TRBD2 (6 bases). Germline V gene sequence: CDR1 SGHDN, CDR2 FVKESK. Trimming stripped 5 bases from V and 2 bases from J, with 20 bases between. CDR3 length: 17 amino acids. CDR3 sequence: CASSETYRGYFTDTQYF. The CDR3 DNA follows: TGTGCCAGCAGCGAGACGTACCGGGGGTACTTCACAGATACGCAGTATTTT.

As DNA, the CDR3 is TGCGCCAGCAGCCAAGAAACTAGCGGCGACTTCCAGTTCTTC. Residues: CASSQETSGDFQFF. The chain combines TRBV4-3 with TRBJ2-1, with TRBD2 matching 8 bases. From germline, CDR1 is LGHNA and CDR2 YSLEER. The CDR3 covers 14 residues. Germline trimming cut 0 bases from V and 13 bases from J; bases unmatched to any gene: 8.

This rearrangement joins TRBV11-2 to TRBJ1-1; D not certain. The CDR3 spans 12 residues. Germline V gene data show CDR1 as SGHAT and CDR2 as FQNNGV. V lost 5 bases and J lost 1, with 5 bases in between. The CDR3 sequence: CASSPKNTEAFF. For the CDR3, the DNA is TGTGCCAGCAGCCCCAAGAACACTGAAGCTTTCTTT.

V usage is TRBV9 and J usage is TRBJ1-4, with 7 bases that match TRBD1. Per germline, CDR1 SGDLS and CDR2 YYNGEE. Trimming took 0 bases from V and 5 from J; bases not matched to a gene: 4. This CDR3 contains 15 residues. The CDR3 DNA follows: TGTGCCAGCAGCGTAGCTACGACAGGGAATGAAAAACTGTTTTTT. It yields the protein CASSVATTGNEKLFF.